This TCR beta chain came from a study of technical replicates of blood from a handful of donors. The CDR3 has 13 amino acids. J was trimmed by 7 bases and V by 5 bases; bases with no gene match: 7. Germline V gene sequence: CDR1 SGHDT, CDR2 YYEEEE. Using immunoSEQ multiplex PCR, the repertoire was profiled, and TCRdb retains in-frame clones only, with some absent. The data contain some 99,000 clones, about 96% of them seen just once; the ten biggest clones take up around 0.21%. The sequencing sample was made of T cells isolated from PBMCs. The clonotype was recovered from a human donor in good health. The chain uses TRBV5-6 and TRBJ1-2, with TRBD1 identical over 8 bases. CDR3 residues: CASSRDRGGGYTF. The CDR3 nucleotides read TGTGCCAGCAGTAGAGACAGGGGCGGTGGCTACACCTTC.